The clone carrying this T cell receptor beta chain was detected many times. These data originate in a study of T cells in Graves' hyperthyroidism and ophthalmopathy. V was clipped by 1 base and J by 7 bases; unmatched bases: 6. This CDR3 has 15 amino acids. Patients aged 18 to 65 had newly diagnosed hyperthyroidism lasting under 2 months. Diagnostic assessment was based on clinical symptoms, serum thyroxine and TRAb, thyroid ultrasound and orbital computed tomography. TCR beta CDR3 regions were amplified from RNA. With the HTBI primer set, the TCR CDR3 went through a first round of RT-PCR. TCRdb passed the multiplex PCR reads through MiXCR, listing each CDR3 protein once. The sample includes a few hundred thousand distinct CDR3 sequences, approximately 15% of them seen just once.

The sequence was obtained from a woman aged 30 to 39 with Graves' hyperthyroidism that later progressed to Graves' ophthalmopathy. V and J are TRBV12-3 or TRBV12-4 and TRBJ2-2; 7 bases line up with TRBD1. Material: blood. This chain's CDR3 is CASSLGQGFVGELFF. CDR3 bases: TGTGCCAGCAGTTTAGGACAGGGATTCGTCGGGGAGCTGTTTTTT.